What follows is one T cell receptor (beta chain) and its context. Its target is unknown. This specimen belongs to a study of cytomegalovirus exposure and HLA in healthy donors. It was with 60 Vbeta and 13 Jbeta primers that the PCR ran. The method was immunoSEQ multiplex PCR; TCRdb's version includes in-frame clones alone and lacks a portion of them. The sample shows approximately 100,000 clones, about 80% of them seen only once. The study, taken as a whole, reports: Later work associated roughly 15,000 TCR beta sequences with HLA alleles at 0.05 false discovery rate. CMV antigen specificity was confirmed in vitro for three CMV-associated chains.

The CDR3 is made up of 16 amino acids. CDR1 and CDR2 from the germline V gene are SGHAT and FQNNGV. Trimming left V 0 bases short and J 0 bases short, with 10 bases between. This TCR was recovered from a female donor in good health and CMV-seronegative. J is TRBJ2-3 and V is TRBV11-2; perhaps TRBD1 as D (6 bases). The source material was PBMCs. The CDR3 region is CASSLEGHLSTDTQYF. DNA for the CDR3: TGTGCCAGCAGCTTAGAGGGACACCTTAGCACAGATACGCAGTATTTT. The full variable domain, in which reference TRBV11-2 and TRBJ2-3 provide the parts outside the CDR3, is EAGVAQSPRYKIIEKRQSVAFWCNPISGHATLYWYQQILGQGPKLLIQFQNNGVVDDSQLPKDRFSAERLKGVDSTLKIQPAKLEDSAVYLCASSLEGHLSTDTQYFGPGTRLTVL.